These 5 T cell receptor beta chains originate from one sample sequenced in a study of cytomegalovirus exposure and HLA in healthy donors. Use of 60 Vbeta and 13 Jbeta primers characterized the PCR. Repertoires were generated with immunoSEQ multiplex PCR, while TCRdb's copy carries only in-frame clones and drops some. Among about 200,000 clones listed, about four fifths were seen once. Specimen: PBMCs. The receptor source for this set is a young man in good health and CMV-seronegative.

The CDR3 reads CASSFRDYRGELFF. The CDR3 bases are TGTGCCAGCAGCTTCCGGGACTATCGGGGGGAGCTGTTTTTT. This sequence joins TRBV13 and TRBJ2-2; 7 bases map to TRBD2. CDR1 is PRHDT, CDR2 FYEKMQ, per germline (reference sequence). This CDR3 region has 14 residues. The V segment lost 3 bases and the J segment 8 bases; nucleotides outside the gene matches: 6.

A single count supports this clone. This chain connects TRBV2 to TRBJ2-7; TRBD1 matches at 8 bases. The CDR3 runs 13 residues. The V gene's germline CDR1 is SNHLY and CDR2 FYNNEI. Trimming cost V 3 bases and J 5 bases; bases outside gene matches: 3. CDR3 residues: CASSETGVHEQYF. The CDR3 coding sequence is TGTGCCAGCAGTGAGACAGGGGTACACGAGCAGTACTTC.

The chain couples TRBV6-6 to TRBJ1-3; a possible D gene is TRBD1 (6 bases). This CDR3 has 12 residues. Germline V gene lookup returns CDR1 MNHNY and CDR2 SVGAGI (reference sequence). Trimming stripped 7 bases from V and 8 bases from J, with 12 bases between. CDR3 DNA sequence: TGTGCCAGCACTAACAGGGTGGACACCATATATTTT. This translates into CASTNRVDTIYF.

With respect to this clone: At one end, the junction sequence differs from germline, possibly due to a read error. CDR3 bases: TGTGCAATGTCAGGACAGGTTTTGTCCCTTAACCATGGCTACACCTTC. Protein: CAMSGQVLSLNHGYTF. J is TRBJ1-2 and V is TRBV2; 7 positions agree with TRBD1. This CDR3 comprises 16 residues. Looked up from germline, CDR1 is SNHLY and CDR2 is FYNNEI.

The chain combines TRBV13 with TRBJ2-5; 12 bases agree with TRBD1. The end of the DNA aligns better with TRBJ2-7, so the J call may be wrong. Germline lookup yields CDR1 PRHDT and CDR2 FYEKMQ (reference sequence). This CDR3 has 16 amino acids. CDR3 protein: CASSDALGTGGFEQYF. The CDR3 bases are TGTGCCAGCAGCGACGCCCTCGGGACAGGGGGCTTCGAGCAGTACTTC.